The 18 T cell receptor beta chains given below trace back to one sample, sequenced in a study of cytotoxic CD8 clonotypes in ibrutinib-treated CLL. TCRdb's copy holds only in-frame clones and misses some; the assay was immunoSEQ multiplex PCR. The data contain nearly 100,000 clones, 60% to 80% of them singletons. This specimen consisted of PBMCs, obtained after 12 months of ibrutinib treatment. Receptor source: a human donor with chronic lymphocytic leukemia.

CDR3 amino acids: CASTRTGVGNQPQHF. In DNA, the CDR3 is TGTGCCAGCACTCGGACAGGGGTCGGCAATCAGCCCCAGCATTTT. The chain recombines TRBV7-9 with TRBJ1-5, with 9 bases aligning to TRBD1. The CDR3 sequence is 15 residues long. Germline V gives CDR1 SEHNR, CDR2 FQNEAQ (reference sequence). J lost 2 bases, V lost 7 bases, and 6 bases had no gene match.

The table lists this clone with a few counts. Additional DNA sequences in this sample encode the identical CDR3. The chain employs TRBV29-1 and TRBJ1-5, with D possibly matching TRBD1 (6 bases). V lost 6 bases and J 3 bases, leaving 12 bases between the germline ends. Germline V gene lookup returns CDR1 SQVTM and CDR2 ANQGSEA. There are 13 residues in the CDR3. The CDR3 region has the DNA TGCAGCGTAGCTCAGGGGCTCAATCAGCCCCAGCATTTT. It translates to CSVAQGLNQPQHF.

The chain links TRBV5-1 to TRBJ1-6; 7 bases line up with TRBD1. Per the germline V gene, CDR1 is SGHRS and CDR2 is YFSETQ. After removal of 3 bases from V and 10 bases from J, the junction contained 13 bases not matched to a gene. The CDR3 loop spans 16 amino acids. The DNA of the CDR3 is TGCGCCAGCAGCTCTTCCGGGACAGCCCTCGGGTCACCCCTCCACTTT. This sequence encodes CASSSSGTALGSPLHF.

The genes are TRBV2 and TRBJ2-6; 9 bases agree with TRBD1. The ends lost 4 bases at V and 2 bases at J; junction bases unmatched: 6. The CDR3 has 17 amino acids. Germline CDR1 and CDR2: SNHLY and FYNNEI. Here the CDR3 DNA reads TGTGCCAGCAGTGCCCTCACAGGGGGCACTGGGGCCAACGTCCTGACTTTC. Protein: CASSALTGGTGANVLTF.

This chain connects TRBV6-1 to TRBJ1-1, with a possible D match to TRBD1 (5 bases). Germline values: CDR1 MNHNS, CDR2 SASEGT. The CDR3 totals 15 residues. Trimming left V 6 bases short and J 1 base short, with 15 bases between. The CDR3 is CASRIQQASNTEAFF. The CDR3 DNA sequence: TGTGCCAGCAGGATTCAACAGGCGTCGAACACTGAAGCTTTCTTT.

The J gene is TRBJ2-2, the V gene TRBV7-9, with 7 bases fitting TRBD2. This CDR3 region has 15 residues. Germline CDR1 reads SEHNR; CDR2 reads FQNEAQ (reference sequence). Trimming took 6 bases from V and 1 from J; bases not matched to a gene: 5. The CDR3 protein is CASSLIAGNTGELFF. The CDR3 nucleotides are TGTGCCAGCAGTTTGATAGCGGGGAACACCGGGGAGCTGTTTTTT.

The chain combines TRBV7-8 with TRBJ2-3, with 8 bases that match TRBD2. Germline assignment: CDR1 SGHVS and CDR2 FQNEAQ. The trim removed 8 bases at V and 6 bases at J, leaving 13 bases unmatched. This CDR3 is 15 amino acids long. In DNA form, the CDR3 reads TGTGCCAGCCCTCCGGGACTAGGGTTGTCGGATACGCAGTATTTT. Amino acids: CASPPGLGLSDTQYF.

V usage is TRBV6-1 and J usage is TRBJ2-3; D gene unclear. Trimming shortened V by 2 bases and J by 3 bases, and 3 bases separated the two germline ends. Looked up from germline, CDR1 is MNHNS and CDR2 is SASEGT. This CDR3 has 12 residues. CDR3 DNA: TGTGCCAGCAGTGAATTGACAGATACGCAGTATTTT. It codes for CASSELTDTQYF.

The chain joins TRBV12-5 to TRBJ2-7; D unclear. In germline, CDR1 is LGHNT, CDR2 FRNRAP. The germline V and J ends were trimmed by 10 bases and 4 bases, with 20 bases remaining between them. The CDR3 contains 14 residues. The CDR3 loop is CATPPDAVVYEQYF. The CDR3 region has the DNA TGTGCTACCCCCCCGGATGCGGTTGTTTACGAGCAGTACTTC.

The chain employs TRBV21-1 and TRBJ2-2; the table's D call of TRBD2 was not tested on the DNA. TRBV21-1 is a known pseudogene. This CDR3 region has 14 residues. CDR3 protein: CASSPRSGAGELFF. The CDR3 DNA is TGTGCCAGCAGCCCGCGGAGCGGGGCCGGGGAGCTGTTTTTT.

The chain uses TRBV10-3 and TRBJ1-2; the match to TRBD1 covers 9 bases. Germline CDR1 reads ENHRY; CDR2 reads SYGVKD. The CDR3 is made up of 14 amino acids. Trimming at V came to 5 bases and at J to 3 bases, leaving 4 bases not matched to a gene. This CDR3 reads CAISSQGADYGYTF. DNA for the CDR3: TGTGCCATCAGTTCACAGGGGGCTGACTATGGCTACACCTTC.

The chain combines TRBV7-2 with TRBJ2-3; 8 positions agree with TRBD1. Trimming removed 5 bases from V and 11 bases from J; junction bases left unmatched: 9. The V gene's germline CDR1 is SGHTA and CDR2 FQGNSA. This CDR3 is built from 13 residues. In nucleotides, the CDR3 is TGTGCCAGCAGCCCGAGACAGGGGCTTGGGCAGTATTTT. It translates to CASSPRQGLGQYF.

This sequence joins TRBV6-6 and TRBJ2-4, with unresolved D. Germline V CDR1 and CDR2: MNHNY, SVGAGI (reference sequence). CDR3 length equals 13 residues. Trimming removed 7 bases at V and 9 bases at J, with 16 bases between. The CDR3 reads CASKSDSLGIQYF. CDR3 bases: TGTGCCAGCAAGTCTGACTCACTGGGCATTCAGTACTTC.

This chain uses TRBV20-1 with TRBJ2-1, with a weak D call TRBD2 (5 bases). V was cut by 0 bases and J by 14 bases, with 8 bases left in between. CDR3 length equals 10 residues. Germline values: CDR1 DFQATT, CDR2 SNEGSKA (reference sequence). As DNA, the CDR3 is TGCAGTGCTAGAGAAAATAGCGAGTTCTTC. This gives the protein CSARENSEFF.

There are a few counts of this clone. The CDR3 coding sequence is TGCGCCAGCAGCCACAGGGGTCCGCCCCAGCATTTT. Protein: CASSHRGPPQHF. The chain links TRBV10-1 to TRBJ1-5, with 7 bases that match TRBD1. The CDR3 is 12 amino acids. With V trimmed by 6 bases and J by 9 bases, 5 bases remained unmatched. Germline values: CDR1 WNHNN, CDR2 SYGVQD (reference sequence).

The rearrangement uses TRBV11-3 and TRBJ2-7, with 8 positions matching TRBD1. The germline V gene encodes CDR1 SGHNT and CDR2 YENEEA. This CDR3 comprises 14 residues. The V and J ends lost 2 bases and 7 bases, in that order; junction bases with no gene match: 7. CDR3 sequence: CASSLLQGAGEQYF. Written as DNA, the CDR3 is TGTGCCAGCAGCTTACTGCAGGGGGCAGGAGAGCAGTACTTC.

This clone was recorded once. The rearrangement uses TRBV18 and TRBJ1-1, with 7 bases lining up with TRBD1. Trimming cost V 1 base and J 3 bases; bases outside gene matches: 2. Germline V gene data show CDR1 as KGHSH and CDR2 as LQKENI. This CDR3 is 14 amino acids long. CDR3 in amino acids: CASSPLQGDTEAFF. CDR3 nucleotides: TGTGCCAGCTCACCACTTCAGGGGGACACTGAAGCTTTCTTT.

This rearrangement joins TRBV6-1 to TRBJ1-1; 8 positions agree with TRBD1. Germline-derived CDR1 and CDR2 are MNHNS and SASEGT. The CDR3 covers 14 residues. With V trimmed by 6 bases and J by 0 bases, 3 bases remained unmatched. CDR3 sequence (DNA): TGTGCCAGCAGAACAGGGGGTATGAACACTGAAGCTTTCTTT. Translated, it gives CASRTGGMNTEAFF.